The source of this TCR beta chain is a study of T-cell memory formation after mild COVID-19. Trimming took off 6 bases at V and 4 bases at J, with 10 bases between the two ends. The CDR3 spans 13 residues. In germline, CDR1 is MNHEY, CDR2 SVGEGT. TCRdb re-called the 5' RACE reads with MiXCR, one entry per CDR3 protein. The profile shows some 300,000 distinct CDR3 sequences, 20% to 25% of them singletons. The TCR sequence derives from a man between 18 and 35 years old who had mild COVID-19 (a few samples of this study predate the infection). Cell type and time point are not known. Sequenced input: PBMCs or a T cell subset sorted from them (not recorded which). The J gene is TRBJ1-5, the V gene TRBV6-2 or TRBV6-3; D is unclear. This CDR3 is CASRDSGNQPQHF. CDR3 sequence (DNA): TGTGCCAGCAGAGACTCGGGAAATCAGCCCCAGCATTTT.